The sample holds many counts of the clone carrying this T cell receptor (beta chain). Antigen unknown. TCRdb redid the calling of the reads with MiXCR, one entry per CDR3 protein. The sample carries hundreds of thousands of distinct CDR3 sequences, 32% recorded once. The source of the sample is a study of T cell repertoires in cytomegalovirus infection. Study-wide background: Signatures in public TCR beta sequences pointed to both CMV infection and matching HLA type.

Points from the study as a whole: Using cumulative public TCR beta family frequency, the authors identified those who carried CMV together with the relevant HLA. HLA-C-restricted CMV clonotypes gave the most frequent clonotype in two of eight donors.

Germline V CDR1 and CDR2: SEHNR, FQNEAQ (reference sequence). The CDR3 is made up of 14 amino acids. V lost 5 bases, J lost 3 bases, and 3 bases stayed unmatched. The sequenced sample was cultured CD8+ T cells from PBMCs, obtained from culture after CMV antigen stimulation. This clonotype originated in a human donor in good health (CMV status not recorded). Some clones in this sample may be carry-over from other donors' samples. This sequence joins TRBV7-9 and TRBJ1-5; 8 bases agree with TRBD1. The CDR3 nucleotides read TGTGCCAGCAGCCCGACAGGGGCCAATCAGCCCCAGCATTTT. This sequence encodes CASSPTGANQPQHF.